This TCR beta chain was documented in a study of CD8 T cells in ankylosing spondylitis. The CDR3 spans 12 residues. Germline V lookup: CDR1 MDHEN, CDR2 SYDVKM. The V end was cut by 3 bases, the J end by 11 bases, with 13 bases between. The authors made TCR beta libraries by quantitative 5'-RACE with molecular barcodes. Via MiXCR, TCRdb re-called the 5' RACE reads, giving one row per CDR3 protein. The sample records about 160,000 distinct CDR3 sequences, about 16% being singletons. The chain couples TRBV28 to TRBJ1-1; tentatively, D is TRBD1 (5 bases). The sequence was collected from a male donor with ankylosing spondylitis or in good health (not recorded which). The specimen sequenced was blood, either unsorted or a sorted T cell fraction (not recorded which). In DNA, the CDR3 is TGTGCCAGCAGTTTGGGGGGGTCCCTGGCTTTCTTT. Amino acids: CASSLGGSLAFF. Drawing the rest from reference TRBV28 and TRBJ1-1, the complete variable domain is DVKVTQSSRYLVKRTGEKVFLECVQDMDHENMFWYRQDPGLGLRLIYFSYDVKMKEKGDIPEGYSVSREKKERFSLILESASTNQTSMYLCASSLGGSLAFFGQGTRLTVV.